This T cell receptor (beta chain) was obtained from a study of long-term antiretroviral therapy in people with HIV. This clone was detected only a few times. Its antigen is still unknown. Findings and limits, study-wide: Diversity measured after ART increased yet remained under transplant donor controls.

The V gene lost 8 bases and the J gene lost 8 bases, with 16 bases spanning the gap. CDR1 SEHNR and CDR2 FQNEAQ come from the germline V gene (reference sequence). The CDR3 runs to 13 residues. It was version v3.0 of the immunoSEQ assay that was run at survey level. Produced via immunoSEQ multiplex PCR; TCRdb's table is partial and in-frame only. The sample records tens of thousands of clones, 60% to 85% being singletons. The clonotype originates from a woman aged 45-65 years with HIV. The source was unsorted PBMCs, collected 3.1 years after starting antiretroviral therapy. J is TRBJ1-3 and V is TRBV7-9; D uncertain. CDR3 sequence reads: CASATVTYDTIYF. CDR3 DNA: TGTGCCAGCGCAACAGTGACTTATGACACCATATATTTT.